This TCR beta chain was found in a study of blood T cells in healthy people across ages. Study-wide background: When template switching was applied, about one barcoded beta molecule was captured per two T cells. General study results and limits: TCR beta diversity per million T cells fell roughly linearly with age. Long-lived and aged donors differed, with more naive CD4+ cells and higher diversity in the long-lived.

Comment on this clonotype: Its target is unknown.

The CDR3 runs 15 residues. The V gene lost 5 bases and the J gene lost 4 bases, with 15 bases spanning the gap. The germline V gene encodes CDR1 LNHNV and CDR2 YYDKDF (reference sequence). Through a sample-barcoded 5' primer and a J-beta primer mix, a second PCR was run for about 7 to 12 cycles. One entry per CDR3 protein results from TCRdb running MiXCR on the 5' RACE reads. The table includes about 290,000 distinct CDR3 sequences, about 25% detected once. Sequenced input: blood. The TCR originated in an older woman in good health. The chain carries TRBV15 and TRBJ1-5; the D gene is possibly TRBD1 (5 bases). The CDR3: CATSPPGRGNQPQHF. CDR3 bases: TGTGCCACCAGCCCCCCAGGGAGAGGGAATCAGCCCCAGCATTTT.